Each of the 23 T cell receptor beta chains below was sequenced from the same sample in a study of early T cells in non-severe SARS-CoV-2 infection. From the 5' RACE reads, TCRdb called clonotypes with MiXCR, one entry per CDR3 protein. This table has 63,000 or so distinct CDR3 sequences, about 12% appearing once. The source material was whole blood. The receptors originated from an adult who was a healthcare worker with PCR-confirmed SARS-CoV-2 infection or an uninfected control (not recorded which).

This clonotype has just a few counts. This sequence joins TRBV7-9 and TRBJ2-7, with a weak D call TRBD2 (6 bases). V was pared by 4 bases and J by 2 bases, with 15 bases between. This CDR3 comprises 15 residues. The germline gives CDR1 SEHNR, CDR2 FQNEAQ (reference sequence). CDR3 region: CASSSRGTGAYEQYF. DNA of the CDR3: TGTGCCAGCAGCTCCCGCGGGACGGGAGCCTACGAGCAGTACTTC.

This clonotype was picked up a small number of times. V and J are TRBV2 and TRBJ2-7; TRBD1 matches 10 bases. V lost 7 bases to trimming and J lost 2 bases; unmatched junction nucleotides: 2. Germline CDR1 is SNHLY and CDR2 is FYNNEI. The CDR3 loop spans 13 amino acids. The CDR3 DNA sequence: TGTGCCAGCACCGGGACAGGGGCCTACGAGCAGTACTTC. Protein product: CASTGTGAYEQYF.

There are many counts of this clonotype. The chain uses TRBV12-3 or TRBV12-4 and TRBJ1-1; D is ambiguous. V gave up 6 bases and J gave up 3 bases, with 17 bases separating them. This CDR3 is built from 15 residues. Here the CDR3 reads CASSFLTPRHTEAFF. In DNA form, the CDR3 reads TGTGCCAGCAGCTTCTTGACTCCGCGACACACTGAAGCTTTCTTT.

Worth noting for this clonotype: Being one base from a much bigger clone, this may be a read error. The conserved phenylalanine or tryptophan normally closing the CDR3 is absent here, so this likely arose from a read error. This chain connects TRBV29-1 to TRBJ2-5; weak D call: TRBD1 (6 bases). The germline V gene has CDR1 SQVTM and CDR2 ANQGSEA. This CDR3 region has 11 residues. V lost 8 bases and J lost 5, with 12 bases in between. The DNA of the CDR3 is TGCAGCATAACAGGGCTGGAGACCCAGTACCTC. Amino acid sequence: CSITGLETQYL.

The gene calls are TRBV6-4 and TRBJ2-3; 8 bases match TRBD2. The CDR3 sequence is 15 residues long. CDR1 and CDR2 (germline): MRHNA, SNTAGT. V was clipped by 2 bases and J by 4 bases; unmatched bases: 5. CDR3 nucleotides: TGTGCCAGCAGTGACGCTGGCGGGGGGCCAGATACGCAGTATTTT. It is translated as CASSDAGGGPDTQYF.

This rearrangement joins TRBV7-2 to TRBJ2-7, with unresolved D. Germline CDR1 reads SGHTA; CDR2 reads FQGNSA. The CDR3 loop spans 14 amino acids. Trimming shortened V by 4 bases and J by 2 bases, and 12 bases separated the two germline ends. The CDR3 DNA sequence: TGTGCCAGCAGCTCCACAGACCCTACCTACGAGCAGTACTTC. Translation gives CASSSTDPTYEQYF. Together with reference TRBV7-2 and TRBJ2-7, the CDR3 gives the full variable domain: GAGVSQSPSNKVTEKGKDVELRCDPISGHTALYWYRQSLGQGLEFLIYFQGNSAPDKSGLPSDRFSAERTGGSVSTLTIQRTQQEDSAVYLCASSSTDPTYEQYFGPGTRLTVT.

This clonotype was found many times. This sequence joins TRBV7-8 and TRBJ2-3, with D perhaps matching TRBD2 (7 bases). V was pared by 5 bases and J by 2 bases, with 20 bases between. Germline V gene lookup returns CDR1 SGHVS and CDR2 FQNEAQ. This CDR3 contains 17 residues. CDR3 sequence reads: CASSPSRGGITTDTQYF. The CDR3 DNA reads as TGTGCCAGCAGCCCCAGTAGGGGGGGGATAACCACAGATACGCAGTATTTT.

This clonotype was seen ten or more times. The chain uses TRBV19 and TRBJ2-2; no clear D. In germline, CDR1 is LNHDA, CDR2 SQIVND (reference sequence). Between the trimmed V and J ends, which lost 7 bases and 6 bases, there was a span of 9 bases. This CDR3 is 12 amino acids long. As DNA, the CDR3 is TGTGCCAGTACCGTTCAATCCGGGGAGCTGTTTTTT. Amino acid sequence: CASTVQSGELFF. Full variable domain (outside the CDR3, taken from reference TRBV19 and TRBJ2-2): DGGITQSPKYLFRKEGQNVTLSCEQNLNHDAMYWYRQDPGQGLRLIYYSQIVNDFQKGDIAEGYSVSREKKESFPLTVTSAQKNPTAFYLCASTVQSGELFFGEGSRLTVL.

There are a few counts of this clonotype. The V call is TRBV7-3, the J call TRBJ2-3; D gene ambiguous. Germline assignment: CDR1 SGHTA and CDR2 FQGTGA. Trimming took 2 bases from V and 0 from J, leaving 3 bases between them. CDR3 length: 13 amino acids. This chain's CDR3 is CASSLLSTDTQYF. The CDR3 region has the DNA TGTGCCAGCAGCTTACTTAGCACAGATACGCAGTATTTT.

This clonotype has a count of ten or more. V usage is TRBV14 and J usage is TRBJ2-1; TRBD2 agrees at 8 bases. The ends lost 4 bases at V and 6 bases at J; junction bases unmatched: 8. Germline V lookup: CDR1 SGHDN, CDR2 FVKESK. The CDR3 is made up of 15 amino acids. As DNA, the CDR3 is TGTGCCAGCAGCCCAAGATGGGGACTAGTCAATGAGCAGTTCTTC. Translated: CASSPRWGLVNEQFF.

The chain's CDR3 is CASSLGLSSPLHF. In DNA form, the CDR3 reads TGTGCCAGCAGCTTGGGACTGAGTTCACCCCTCCACTTT. V usage is TRBV5-5 and J usage is TRBJ1-6, with D hard to call. The CDR3 has 13 residues. V lost 0 bases and J lost 9, with 7 bases in between. The V gene's germline CDR1 is SGHKS and CDR2 YYEKEE (reference sequence).

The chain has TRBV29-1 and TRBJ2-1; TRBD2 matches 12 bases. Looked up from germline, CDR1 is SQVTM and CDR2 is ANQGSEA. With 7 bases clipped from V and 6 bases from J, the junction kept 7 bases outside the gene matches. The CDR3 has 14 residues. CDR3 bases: TGCAGCGCTCTAGCGGGAGGGCCAGTCAATGAGCAGTTCTTC. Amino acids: CSALAGGPVNEQFF.

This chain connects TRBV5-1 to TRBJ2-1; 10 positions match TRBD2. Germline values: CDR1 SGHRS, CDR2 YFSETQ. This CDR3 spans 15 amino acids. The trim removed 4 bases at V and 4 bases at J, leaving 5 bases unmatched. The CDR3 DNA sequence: TGCGCCAGCAGCCCCGGACTAGCGGAATACAATGAGCAGTTCTTC. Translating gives CASSPGLAEYNEQFF.

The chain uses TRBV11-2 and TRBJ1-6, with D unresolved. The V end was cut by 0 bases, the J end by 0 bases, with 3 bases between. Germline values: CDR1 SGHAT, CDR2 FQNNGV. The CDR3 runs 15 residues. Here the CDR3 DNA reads TGTGCCAGCAGCTTAGAGCGCTCCTATAATTCACCCCTCCACTTT. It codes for CASSLERSYNSPLHF.

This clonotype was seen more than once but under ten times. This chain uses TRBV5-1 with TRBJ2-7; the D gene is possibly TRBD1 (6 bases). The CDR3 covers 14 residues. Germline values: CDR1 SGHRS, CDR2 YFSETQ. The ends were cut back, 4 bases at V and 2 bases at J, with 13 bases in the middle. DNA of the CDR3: TGCGCCAGCAGCCCCAGGGACATGCCCTACGAGCAGTACTTC. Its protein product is CASSPRDMPYEQYF.

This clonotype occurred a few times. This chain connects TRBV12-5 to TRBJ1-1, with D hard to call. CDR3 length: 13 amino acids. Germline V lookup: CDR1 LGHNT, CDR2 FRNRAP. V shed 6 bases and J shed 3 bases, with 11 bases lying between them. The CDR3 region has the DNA TGTGCTAGTGGCCCGGTTGGGGACACTGAAGCTTTCTTT. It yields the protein CASGPVGDTEAFF. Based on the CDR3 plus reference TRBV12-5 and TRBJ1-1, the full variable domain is DARVTQTPRHKVTEMGQEVTMRCQPILGHNTVFWYRQTMMQGLELLAYFRNRAPLDDSGMPKDRFSAEMPDATLATLKIQPSEPRDSAVYFCASGPVGDTEAFFGQGTRLTVV.

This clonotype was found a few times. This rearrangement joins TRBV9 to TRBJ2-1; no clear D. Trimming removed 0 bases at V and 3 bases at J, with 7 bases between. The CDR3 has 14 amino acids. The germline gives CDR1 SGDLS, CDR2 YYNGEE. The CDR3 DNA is TGTGCCAGCAGCGTAGCAGCCAACTACAATGAGCAGTTCTTC. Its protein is CASSVAANYNEQFF.

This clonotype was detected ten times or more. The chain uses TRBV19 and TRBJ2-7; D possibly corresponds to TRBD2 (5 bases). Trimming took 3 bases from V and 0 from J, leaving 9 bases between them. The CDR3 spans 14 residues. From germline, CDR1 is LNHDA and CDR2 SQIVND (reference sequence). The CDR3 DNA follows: TGTGCCAGTAGTATTGGTGGGAGCTCCTACGAGCAGTACTTC. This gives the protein CASSIGGSSYEQYF.

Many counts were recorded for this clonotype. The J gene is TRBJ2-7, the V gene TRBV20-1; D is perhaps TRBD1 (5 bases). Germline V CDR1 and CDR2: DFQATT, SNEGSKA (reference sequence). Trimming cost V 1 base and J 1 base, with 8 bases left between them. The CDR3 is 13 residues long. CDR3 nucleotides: TGCAGTGCTAGAGGAAGACAGTCCTACGAGCAGTACTTC. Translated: CSARGRQSYEQYF.

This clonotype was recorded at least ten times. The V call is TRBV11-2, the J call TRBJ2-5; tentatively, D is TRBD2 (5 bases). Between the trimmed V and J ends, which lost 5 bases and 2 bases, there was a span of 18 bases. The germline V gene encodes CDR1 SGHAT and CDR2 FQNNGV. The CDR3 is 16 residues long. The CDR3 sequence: CASSPRRRVLQETQYF. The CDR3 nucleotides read TGTGCCAGCAGCCCGCGGAGGCGGGTTCTACAAGAGACCCAGTACTTC.

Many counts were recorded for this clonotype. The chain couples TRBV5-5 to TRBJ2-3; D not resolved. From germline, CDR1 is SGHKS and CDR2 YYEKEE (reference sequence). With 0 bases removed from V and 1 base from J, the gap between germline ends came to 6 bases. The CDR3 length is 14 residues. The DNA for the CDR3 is TGTGCCAGCAGCTTGGGCACCCGCACAGATACGCAGTATTTT. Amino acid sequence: CASSLGTRTDTQYF.

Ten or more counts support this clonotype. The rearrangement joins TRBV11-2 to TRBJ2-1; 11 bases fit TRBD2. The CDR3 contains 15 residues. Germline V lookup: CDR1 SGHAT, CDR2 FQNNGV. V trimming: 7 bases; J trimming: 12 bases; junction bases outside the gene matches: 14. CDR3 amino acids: CASTPTSGGAPTQFF. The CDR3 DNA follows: TGTGCCAGCACCCCCACTAGCGGGGGCGCCCCCACGCAGTTCTTC.

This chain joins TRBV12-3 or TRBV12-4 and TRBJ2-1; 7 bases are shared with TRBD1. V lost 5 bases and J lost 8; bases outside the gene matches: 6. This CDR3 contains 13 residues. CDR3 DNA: TGTGCCAGCAGTCTCGACAGGGTCTATGAGCAGTTCTTC. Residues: CASSLDRVYEQFF.